Below, 5 T cell receptor beta chains from the same sample are listed, as sequenced in a study of T-cell reconstitution after alpha-beta-depleted transplantation in children. For TCRbeta, the library was prepared with unique molecular identifiers. TCRdb recomputed calls from the PCR reads with MiXCR, one row per CDR3 protein. The sample has approximately 520,000 distinct CDR3 sequences; roughly 33% are singletons. The sample was PBMCs from the stem cell graft donor, taken from the stem cell graft. The source is a human donor who donated a stem cell graft to a child with aplastic anemia.

The table lists this clonotype with a few counts. The J gene is TRBJ1-5, the V gene TRBV29-1; D gene ambiguous. From germline, CDR1 is SQVTM and CDR2 ANQGSEA. The CDR3 loop spans 14 amino acids. V shed 2 bases and J shed 6 bases, with 14 bases lying between them. CDR3 region: CSVESGMAGQPQHF. CDR3 nucleotides: TGCAGCGTTGAATCGGGGATGGCAGGTCAGCCCCAGCATTTT.

The chain links TRBV20-1 to TRBJ2-1, with 7 bases lining up with TRBD1. The CDR3 is made up of 14 amino acids. With V trimmed by 1 base and J by 8 bases, 8 bases remained unmatched. The V gene's germline CDR1 is DFQATT and CDR2 SNEGSKA (reference sequence). Written as DNA, the CDR3 is TGCAGTGCTAGAGTATCCAGGGGGACGGATGAGCAGTTCTTC. Encoded protein: CSARVSRGTDEQFF.

This rearrangement joins TRBV27 to TRBJ2-1; D perhaps matches TRBD2 (6 bases). This CDR3 contains 15 residues. Trimming took 3 bases from V and 9 from J, leaving 18 bases between them. Germline V gene lookup returns CDR1 MNHEY and CDR2 SMNVEV (reference sequence). The CDR3 coding sequence is TGTGCCAGCAGTTTTGCGGGACGCCTCGGGGGTGAGCAGTTCTTC. It encodes CASSFAGRLGGEQFF.

This chain uses TRBV30 with TRBJ1-1; tentative D call: TRBD1 (5 bases). The CDR3 is made up of 14 amino acids. Between the trimmed V and J ends, which lost 0 bases and 2 bases, there was a span of 10 bases. CDR1 and CDR2 from the germline V gene are GTSNPN and SVGIG (reference sequence). DNA for the CDR3: TGTGCCTGGAGTGTACTAAGGACAAACACTGAAGCTTTCTTT. Protein: CAWSVLRTNTEAFF.

This clonotype appeared a few times. The chain uses TRBV6-1 and TRBJ1-2, with TRBD1 matching 9 bases. This CDR3 has 18 residues. Germline V gene lookup returns CDR1 MNHNS and CDR2 SASEGT. Germline trimming cut 4 bases from V and 6 bases from J; bases unmatched to any gene: 18. CDR3 loop: CASSGETTSGTGRDGYTF. In DNA form, the CDR3 reads TGTGCCAGCAGTGGGGAAACCACTTCCGGGACAGGGAGGGATGGCTACACCTTC.